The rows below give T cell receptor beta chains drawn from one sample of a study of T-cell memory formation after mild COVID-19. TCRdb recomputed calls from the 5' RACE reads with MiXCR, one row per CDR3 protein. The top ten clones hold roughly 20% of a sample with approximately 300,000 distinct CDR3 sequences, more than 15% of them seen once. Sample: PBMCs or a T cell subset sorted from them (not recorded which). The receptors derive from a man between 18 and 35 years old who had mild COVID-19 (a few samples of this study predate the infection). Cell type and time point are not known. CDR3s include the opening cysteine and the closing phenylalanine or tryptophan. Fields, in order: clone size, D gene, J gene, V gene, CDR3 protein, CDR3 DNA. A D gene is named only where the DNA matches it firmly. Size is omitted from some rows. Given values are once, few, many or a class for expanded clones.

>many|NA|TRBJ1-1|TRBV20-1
CSARLGGMNTEAFF
TGCAGTGCTAGGTTAGGTGGAATGAACACTGAAGCTTTCTTT
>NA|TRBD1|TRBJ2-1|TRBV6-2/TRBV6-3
CASSPGQVKQFF
TGTGCCAGCAGCCCGGGACAGGTAAAACAGTTCTTC
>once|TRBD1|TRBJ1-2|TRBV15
CATSSPQGARGYTF
TGTGCCACCAGCAGCCCACAGGGGGCGCGGGGCTACACCTTC
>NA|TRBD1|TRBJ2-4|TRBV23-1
CASSPDRGSADIQYF
TGCGCCAGCAGTCCCGACAGGGGGTCGGCAGACATTCAGTACTTC
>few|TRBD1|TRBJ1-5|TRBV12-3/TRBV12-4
CASSLTGNRDQPQHF
TGTGCCAGCAGCCTGACAGGGAATCGGGACCAGCCCCAGCATTTT
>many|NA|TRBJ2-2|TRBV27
CASSFFQGGIPGELFF
TGTGCCAGCAGTTTTTTTCAGGGGGGCATCCCCGGGGAGCTGTTTTTT
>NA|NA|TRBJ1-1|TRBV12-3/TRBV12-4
CASTLGLGAEAFF
TGTGCCAGCACCTTAGGGCTGGGCGCTGAAGCTTTCTTT
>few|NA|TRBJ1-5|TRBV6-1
CASTPGRSNQPQHF
TGTGCCAGCACTCCCGGACGTAGCAATCAGCCCCAGCATTTT
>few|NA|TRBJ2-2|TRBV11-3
CASSPNPGSNTGELFF
TGTGCCAGCAGCCCTAACCCGGGAAGTAACACCGGGGAGCTGTTTTTT
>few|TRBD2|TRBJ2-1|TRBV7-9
CASSLGAEVAGYNEQFF
TGTGCCAGCAGCTTAGGTGCCGAGGTAGCGGGGTACAATGAGCAGTTCTTC
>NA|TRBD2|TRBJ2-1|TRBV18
CASSPLAGDEQFF
TGTGCCAGCTCACCTTTGGCGGGGGATGAGCAGTTCTTC
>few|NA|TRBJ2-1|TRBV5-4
CASSQTKGSTYNEQFF
TGTGCCAGCAGCCAGACGAAGGGAAGTACCTACAATGAGCAGTTCTTC
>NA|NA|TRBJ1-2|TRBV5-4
CASSLGPREGSYGYTF
TGTGCCAGCAGCTTGGGGCCGAGGGAGGGAAGCTATGGCTACACCTTC
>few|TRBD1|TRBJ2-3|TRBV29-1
CSVDGQGDTDTQYF
TGCAGCGTTGATGGACAGGGGGACACAGATACGCAGTATTTT
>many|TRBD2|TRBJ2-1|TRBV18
CASSQSGGPYNEQFF
TGTGCCAGCTCACAATCGGGGGGGCCCTACAATGAGCAGTTCTTC
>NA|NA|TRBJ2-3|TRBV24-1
CATSDLTVGTQYF
TGTGCCACCAGTGATTTGACAGTCGGAACGCAGTATTTT
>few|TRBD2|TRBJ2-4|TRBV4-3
CASSQVLGSGENIQYF
TGCGCCAGCAGCCAAGTGTTGGGTAGCGGGGAAAACATTCAGTACTTC
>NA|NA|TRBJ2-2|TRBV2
CASSDPPRQANTGELFF
TGTGCCAGCAGTGACCCCCCTCGACAGGCTAACACCGGGGAGCTGTTTTTT
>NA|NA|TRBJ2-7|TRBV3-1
CASSLTDSSGQYF
TGTGCCAGCAGCCTTACCGACTCCTCCGGGCAGTACTTC
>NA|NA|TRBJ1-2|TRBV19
CASIAAGTRVDGYTF
TGTGCCAGTATCGCGGCGGGCACCCGTGTGGATGGCTACACCTTC
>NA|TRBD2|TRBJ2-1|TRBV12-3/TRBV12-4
CASSPGGTSAHNEQFF
TGTGCCAGCAGTCCAGGCGGGACTAGCGCTCACAATGAGCAGTTCTTC
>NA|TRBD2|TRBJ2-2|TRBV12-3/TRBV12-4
CASSFGGGNTGELFF
TGTGCCAGCAGTTTTGGCGGGGGTAACACCGGGGAGCTGTTTTTT
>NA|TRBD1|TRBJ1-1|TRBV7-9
CASSSWDRNTEAFF
TGTGCCAGCAGCTCGTGGGACAGGAACACTGAAGCTTTCTTT
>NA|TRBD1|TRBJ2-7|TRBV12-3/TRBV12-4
CASSPGDRSGTSYEQYF
TGTGCCAGCAGTCCCGGGGACAGGAGCGGTACTTCCTACGAGCAGTACTTC
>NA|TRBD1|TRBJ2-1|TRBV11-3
CASSLTGGGGQFF
TGTGCCAGCAGCCTCACAGGGGGCGGGGGGCAGTTCTTC
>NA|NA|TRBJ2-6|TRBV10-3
CAISSGANVLTF
TGTGCCATCAGTTCTGGGGCCAACGTCCTGACTTTC
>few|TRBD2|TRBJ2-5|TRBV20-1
CSVQRGGQETQYF
TGCAGTGTCCAGCGGGGGGGCCAAGAGACCCAGTACTTC
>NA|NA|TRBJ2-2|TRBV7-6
CASNAEAAERSGELFF
TGTGCCAGCAACGCCGAGGCGGCAGAAAGGTCCGGGGAGCTGTTTTTT
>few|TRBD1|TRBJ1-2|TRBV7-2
CASSPRQGPIHGYTF
TGTGCCAGCAGTCCCCGACAGGGCCCAATCCATGGCTACACCTTC
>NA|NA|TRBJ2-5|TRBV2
CASSEIEAGLQETQYF
TGTGCCAGCAGTGAGATCGAGGCGGGGTTACAAGAGACCCAGTACTTC
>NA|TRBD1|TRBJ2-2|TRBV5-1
CASSGTPGGSPGELFF
TGCGCCAGCAGCGGAACACCAGGGGGCTCACCCGGGGAGCTGTTTTTT
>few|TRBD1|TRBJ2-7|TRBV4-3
CASSHSRDRRYEQYF
TGCGCCAGCAGCCATAGCCGGGACAGACGATACGAGCAGTACTTC
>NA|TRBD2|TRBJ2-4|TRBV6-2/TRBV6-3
CATQFAGGNIQYF
TGTGCCACTCAGTTTGCGGGGGGCAACATTCAGTACTTC
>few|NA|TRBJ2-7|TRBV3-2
CASSQRGTGPTYEQYF
TGTGCCAGCAGCCAGCGGGGGACAGGCCCCACCTACGAGCAGTACTTC
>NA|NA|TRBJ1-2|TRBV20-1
CSARGTETNYGYTF
TGCAGTGCTAGAGGGACAGAAACAAACTATGGCTACACCTTC
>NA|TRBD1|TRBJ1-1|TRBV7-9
CASSRGQAEAFF
TGTGCCAGCAGCCGGGGACAGGCAGAAGCTTTCTTT
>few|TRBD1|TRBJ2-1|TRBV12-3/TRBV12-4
CASTQGQGFTQFF
TGTGCCAGCACTCAGGGACAGGGGTTTACGCAGTTCTTC
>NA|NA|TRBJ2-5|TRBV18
CARSPEETQYF
TGTGCCAGATCACCGGAAGAGACCCAGTACTTC
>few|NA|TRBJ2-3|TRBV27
CASSLWGGRSVTDTQYF
TGTGCCAGCAGTTTGTGGGGGGGCCGGTCGGTTACAGATACGCAGTATTTT
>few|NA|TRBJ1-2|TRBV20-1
CSARDSRVVGIRYTF
TGCAGTGCTAGAGATTCAAGGGTAGTGGGGATCCGCTACACCTTC
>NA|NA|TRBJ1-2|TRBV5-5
CASSLDLGSGYTF
TGTGCCAGCAGCTTGGATCTGGGTAGTGGCTACACCTTC
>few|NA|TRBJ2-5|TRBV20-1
CSGTRGGTQYF
TGCAGTGGAACTAGGGGGGGGACCCAGTACTTC
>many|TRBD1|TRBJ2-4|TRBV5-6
CASSSPGQGNIQYF
TGTGCCAGCAGCTCACCGGGACAGGGAAACATTCAGTACTTC
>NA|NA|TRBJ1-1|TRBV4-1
CATMTGPGTEAFF
TGCGCCACCATGACAGGCCCGGGAACTGAAGCTTTCTTT
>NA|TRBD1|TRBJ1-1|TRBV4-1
CASSDRALNTEAFF
TGCGCCAGCAGCGACAGGGCTCTGAACACTGAAGCTTTCTTT
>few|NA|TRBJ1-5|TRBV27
CASSFGLGNQPQHF
TGTGCCAGCAGCTTTGGGCTGGGGAATCAGCCCCAGCATTTT
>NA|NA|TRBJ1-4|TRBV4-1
CASSQAGATNEKLFF
TGCGCCAGCAGCCAAGCGGGGGCAACTAATGAAAAACTGTTTTTT
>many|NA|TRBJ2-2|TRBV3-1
CASSPTVSTNTGELFF
TGTGCCAGCAGTCCGACCGTGTCCACGAACACCGGGGAGCTGTTTTTT
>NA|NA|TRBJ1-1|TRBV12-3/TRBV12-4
CASRLDNGIAFF
TGTGCCAGCAGGCTAGACAACGGGATCGCTTTCTTT
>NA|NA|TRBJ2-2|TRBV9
CASSVGFSSTGELFF
TGTGCCAGCAGCGTAGGGTTCAGCTCCACCGGGGAGCTGTTTTTT
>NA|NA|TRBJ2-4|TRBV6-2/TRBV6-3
CATLGGGYIQYF
TGTGCCACCTTAGGGGGGGGCTACATTCAGTACTTC
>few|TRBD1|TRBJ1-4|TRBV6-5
CASRTGGGEKLFF
TGTGCCAGCAGGACAGGGGGCGGGGAAAAACTGTTTTTT